This T cell receptor beta chain was sequenced for a study of shared clonotypes between healthy human individuals. Germline assignment: CDR1 MDHEN and CDR2 SYDVKM. Trimming took 4 bases from V and 2 from J, leaving 9 bases between them. The CDR3 contains 13 residues. Details on this clone: Its antigen is currently unknown.

Study-level results: Rarefaction demonstrated incomplete sorted-subset sequencing despite large depth. It was observed that roughly 4.8% of naive CD4 clonotypes were shared across a few donors. Owing to a small donor count, the genetic and exposure-history diversity represented was limited.

Sequencing used immunoSEQ multiplex PCR; TCRdb keeps in-frame clones, though not all of them. The table has approximately 2.3 million clones, about 92% seen once. Recent acute infections and vaccinations were absent in the healthy HIV-negative adult donors. The V call is TRBV28, the J call TRBJ2-7; D gene uncertain. Input material: naive CD4+ T cells from PBMCs. As to subset: CD45RA+ positively selected. The TCR comes from a man between 18 and 29 years old in good health. Some clones in this sample may be carry-over from other donors' samples. The chain's CDR3 is CASSSRLTYEQYF. CDR3 coding DNA: TGTGCCAGCAGTTCCCGACTGACCTACGAGCAGTACTTC. The full variable domain, completed using reference TRBV28 and TRBJ2-7, is DVKVTQSSRYLVKRTGEKVFLECVQDMDHENMFWYRQDPGLGLRLIYFSYDVKMKEKGDIPEGYSVSREKKERFSLILESASTNQTSMYLCASSSRLTYEQYFGPGTRLTVT.